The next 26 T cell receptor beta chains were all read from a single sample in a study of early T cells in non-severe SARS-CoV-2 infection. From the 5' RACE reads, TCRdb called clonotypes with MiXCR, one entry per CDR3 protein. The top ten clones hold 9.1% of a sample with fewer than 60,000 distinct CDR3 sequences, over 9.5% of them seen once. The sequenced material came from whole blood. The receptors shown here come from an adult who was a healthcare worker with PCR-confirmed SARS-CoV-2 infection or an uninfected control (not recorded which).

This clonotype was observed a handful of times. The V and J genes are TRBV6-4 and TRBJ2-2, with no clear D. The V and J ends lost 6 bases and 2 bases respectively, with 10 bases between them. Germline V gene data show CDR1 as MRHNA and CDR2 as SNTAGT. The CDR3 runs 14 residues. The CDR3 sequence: CASSVWANTGELFF. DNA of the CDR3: TGTGCCAGCAGCGTTTGGGCAAACACCGGGGAGCTGTTTTTT.

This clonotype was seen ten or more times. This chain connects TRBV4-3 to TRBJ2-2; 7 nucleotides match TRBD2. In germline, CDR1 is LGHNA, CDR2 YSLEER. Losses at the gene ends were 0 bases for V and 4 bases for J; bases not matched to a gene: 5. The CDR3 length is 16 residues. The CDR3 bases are TGCGCCAGCAGCCAAGACGCGGGGAGGGGCACCGGGGAGCTGTTTTTT. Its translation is CASSQDAGRGTGELFF.

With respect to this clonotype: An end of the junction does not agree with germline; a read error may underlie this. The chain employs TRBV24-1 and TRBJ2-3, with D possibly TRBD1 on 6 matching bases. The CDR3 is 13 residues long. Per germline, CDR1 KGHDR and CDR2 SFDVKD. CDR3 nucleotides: TGTGTCACCAGTGACCTCCAGGGGTACAAGCAGTATTTT. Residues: CVTSDLQGYKQYF.

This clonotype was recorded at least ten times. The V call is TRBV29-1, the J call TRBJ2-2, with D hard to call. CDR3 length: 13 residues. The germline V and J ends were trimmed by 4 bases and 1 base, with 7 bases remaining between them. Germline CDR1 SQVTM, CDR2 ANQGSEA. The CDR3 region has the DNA TGCAGCGTTGGGGCTGTGAACACCGGGGAGCTGTTTTTT. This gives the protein CSVGAVNTGELFF.

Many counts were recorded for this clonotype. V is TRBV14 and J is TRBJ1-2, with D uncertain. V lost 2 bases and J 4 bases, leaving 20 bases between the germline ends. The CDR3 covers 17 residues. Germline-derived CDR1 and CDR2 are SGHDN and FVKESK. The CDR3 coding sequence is TGTGCCAGCAGCCAACCCCCGAAGCTCTTACCCCTCTATGGCTACACCTTC. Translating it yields CASSQPPKLLPLYGYTF.

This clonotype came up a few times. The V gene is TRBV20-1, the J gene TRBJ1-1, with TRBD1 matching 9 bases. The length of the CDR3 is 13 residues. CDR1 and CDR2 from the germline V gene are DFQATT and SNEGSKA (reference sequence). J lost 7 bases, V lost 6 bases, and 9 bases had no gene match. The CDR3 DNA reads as TGCAGTGCAGTGGGGGACAGGGTCGGTGAAGCTTTCTTT. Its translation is CSAVGDRVGEAFF.

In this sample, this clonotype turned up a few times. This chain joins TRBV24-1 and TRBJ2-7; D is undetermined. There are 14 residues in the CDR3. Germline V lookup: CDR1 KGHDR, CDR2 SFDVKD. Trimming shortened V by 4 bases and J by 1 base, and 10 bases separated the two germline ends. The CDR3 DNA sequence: TGTGCCACCAGTGACCAACAGAAATCCTACGAGCAGTACTTC. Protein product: CATSDQQKSYEQYF.

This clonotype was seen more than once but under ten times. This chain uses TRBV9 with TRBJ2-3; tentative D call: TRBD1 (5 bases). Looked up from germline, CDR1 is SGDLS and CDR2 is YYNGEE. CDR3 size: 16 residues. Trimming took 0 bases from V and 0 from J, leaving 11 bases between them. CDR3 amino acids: CASSVEFQGSTDTQYF. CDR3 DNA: TGTGCCAGCAGCGTAGAGTTTCAGGGAAGCACAGATACGCAGTATTTT.

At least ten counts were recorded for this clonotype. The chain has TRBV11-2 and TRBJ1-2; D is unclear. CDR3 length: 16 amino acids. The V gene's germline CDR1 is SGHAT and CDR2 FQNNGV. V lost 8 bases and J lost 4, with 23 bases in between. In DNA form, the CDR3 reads TGTGCCAGCCGCTCCATAATTGGTCTTAAACTCTATGGCTACACCTTC. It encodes CASRSIIGLKLYGYTF.

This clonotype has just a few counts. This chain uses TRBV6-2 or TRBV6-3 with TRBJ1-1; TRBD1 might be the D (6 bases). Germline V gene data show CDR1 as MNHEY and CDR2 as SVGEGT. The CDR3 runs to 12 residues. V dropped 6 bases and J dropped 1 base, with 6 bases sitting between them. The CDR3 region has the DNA TGTGCCAGCAGGACAGGGAACACTGAAGCTTTCTTT. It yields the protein CASRTGNTEAFF.

CDR3 region: CATSRGGALAGQDTQYF. The DNA for the CDR3 is TGTGCCACCAGCAGAGGGGGGGCACTAGCGGGGCAAGATACGCAGTATTTT. This chain uses TRBV15 with TRBJ2-3; TRBD2 agrees at 10 bases. With 1 base clipped from V and 5 bases from J, the junction kept 9 bases outside the gene matches. The CDR3 has 17 amino acids. CDR1 and CDR2 from the germline V gene are LNHNV and YYDKDF (reference sequence).

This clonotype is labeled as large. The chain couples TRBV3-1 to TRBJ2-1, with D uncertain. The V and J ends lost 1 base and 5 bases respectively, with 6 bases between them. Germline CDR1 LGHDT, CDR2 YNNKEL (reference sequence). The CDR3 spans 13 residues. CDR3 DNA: TGTGCCAGCAGCCAAGCCAACGACAATGAGCAGTTCTTC. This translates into CASSQANDNEQFF.

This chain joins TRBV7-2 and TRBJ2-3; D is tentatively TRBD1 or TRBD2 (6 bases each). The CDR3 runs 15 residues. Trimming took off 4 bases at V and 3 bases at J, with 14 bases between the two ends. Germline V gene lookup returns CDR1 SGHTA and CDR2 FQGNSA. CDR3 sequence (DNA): TGTGCCAGCAGCTCGCTAGGGGGGAAGACAGATACGCAGTATTTT. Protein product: CASSSLGGKTDTQYF.

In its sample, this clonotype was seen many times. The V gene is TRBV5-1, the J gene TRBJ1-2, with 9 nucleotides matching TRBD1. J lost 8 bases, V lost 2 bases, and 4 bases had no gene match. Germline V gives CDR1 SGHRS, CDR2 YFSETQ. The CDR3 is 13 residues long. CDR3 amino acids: CASSLQGARGYTF. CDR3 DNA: TGCGCCAGCAGCTTACAGGGGGCGAGGGGCTACACCTTC.

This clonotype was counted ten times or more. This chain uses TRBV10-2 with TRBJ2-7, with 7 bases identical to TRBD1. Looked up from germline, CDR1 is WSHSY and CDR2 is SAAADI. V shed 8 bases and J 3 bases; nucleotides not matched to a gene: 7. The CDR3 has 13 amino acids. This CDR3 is CASDTHRGYEQYF. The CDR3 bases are TGCGCCAGCGATACACACAGGGGCTACGAGCAGTACTTC.

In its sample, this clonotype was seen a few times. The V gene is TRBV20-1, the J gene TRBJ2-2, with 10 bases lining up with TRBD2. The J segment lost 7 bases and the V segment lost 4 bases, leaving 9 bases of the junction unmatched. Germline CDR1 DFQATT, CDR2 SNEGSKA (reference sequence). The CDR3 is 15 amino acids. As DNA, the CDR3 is TGCAGTGCTAATCCTAGCGGGAGAGTCGGCGGGGAGCTGTTTTTT. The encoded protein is CSANPSGRVGGELFF.

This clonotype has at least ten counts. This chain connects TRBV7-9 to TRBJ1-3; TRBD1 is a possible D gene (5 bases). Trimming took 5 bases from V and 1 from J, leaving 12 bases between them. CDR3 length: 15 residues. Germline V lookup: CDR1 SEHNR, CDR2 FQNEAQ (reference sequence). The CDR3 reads CASSPLGGSGNTIYF. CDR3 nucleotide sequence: TGTGCCAGCAGCCCCCTCGGGGGTTCTGGAAACACCATATATTTT.

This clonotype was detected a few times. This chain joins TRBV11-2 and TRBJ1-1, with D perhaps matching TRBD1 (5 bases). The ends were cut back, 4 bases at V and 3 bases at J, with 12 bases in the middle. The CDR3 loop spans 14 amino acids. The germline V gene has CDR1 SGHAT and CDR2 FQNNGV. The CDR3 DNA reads TGTGCCAGCAGCTCGCTTTGGGGGTACACTGAAGCTTTCTTT. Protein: CASSSLWGYTEAFF. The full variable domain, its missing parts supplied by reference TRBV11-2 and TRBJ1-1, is EAGVAQSPRYKIIEKRQSVAFWCNPISGHATLYWYQQILGQGPKLLIQFQNNGVVDDSQLPKDRFSAERLKGVDSTLKIQPAKLEDSAVYLCASSSLWGYTEAFFGQGTRLTVV.

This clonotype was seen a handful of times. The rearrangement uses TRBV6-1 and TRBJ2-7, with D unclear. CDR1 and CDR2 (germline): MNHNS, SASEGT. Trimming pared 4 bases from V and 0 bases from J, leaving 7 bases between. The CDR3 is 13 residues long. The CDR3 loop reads CASSVENSYEQYF. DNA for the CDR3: TGTGCCAGCAGTGTTGAGAACTCCTACGAGCAGTACTTC.

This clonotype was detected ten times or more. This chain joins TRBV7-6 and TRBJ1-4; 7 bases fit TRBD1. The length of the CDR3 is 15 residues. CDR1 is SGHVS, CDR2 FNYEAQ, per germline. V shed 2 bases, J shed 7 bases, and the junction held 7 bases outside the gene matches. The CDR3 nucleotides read TGTGCCAGCAGCTTACAGGGACAGAGGGGTGAAAAACTGTTTTTT. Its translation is CASSLQGQRGEKLFF.

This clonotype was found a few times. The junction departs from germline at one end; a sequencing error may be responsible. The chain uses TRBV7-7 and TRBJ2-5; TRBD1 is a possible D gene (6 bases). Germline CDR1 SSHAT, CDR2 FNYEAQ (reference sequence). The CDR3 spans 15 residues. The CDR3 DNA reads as TGTGCTAGCAGCTCGCCGAGAGGGGGCCAAGAGACCCAGTACTTC. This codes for CASSSPRGGQETQYF.

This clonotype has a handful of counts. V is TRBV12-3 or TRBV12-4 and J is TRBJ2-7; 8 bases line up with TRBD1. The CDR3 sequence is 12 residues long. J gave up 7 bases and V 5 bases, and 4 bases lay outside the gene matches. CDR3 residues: CASSITGGEQYF. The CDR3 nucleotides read TGTGCCAGCAGTATTACAGGGGGAGAGCAGTACTTC.

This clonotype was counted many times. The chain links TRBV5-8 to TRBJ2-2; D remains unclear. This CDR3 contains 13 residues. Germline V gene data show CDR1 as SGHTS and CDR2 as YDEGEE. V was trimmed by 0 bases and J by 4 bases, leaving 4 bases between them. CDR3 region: CASSLGLTGELFF. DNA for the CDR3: TGTGCCAGCAGCTTGGGGCTCACCGGGGAGCTGTTTTTT. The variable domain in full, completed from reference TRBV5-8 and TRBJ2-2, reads EAGVTQSPTHLIKTRGQQATLRCSPISGHTSVYWYQQALGLGLQFLLWYDEGEERNRGNFPPRFSGRQFPNYSSELNVNALELEDSALYLCASSLGLTGELFFGEGSRLTVL.

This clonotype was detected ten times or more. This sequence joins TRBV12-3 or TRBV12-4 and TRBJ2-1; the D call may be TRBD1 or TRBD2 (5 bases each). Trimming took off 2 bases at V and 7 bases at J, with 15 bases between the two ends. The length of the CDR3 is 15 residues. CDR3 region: CASSLFAGTSNEQFF. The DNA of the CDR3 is TGTGCCAGCAGTTTATTCGCAGGGACCTCGAATGAGCAGTTCTTC.

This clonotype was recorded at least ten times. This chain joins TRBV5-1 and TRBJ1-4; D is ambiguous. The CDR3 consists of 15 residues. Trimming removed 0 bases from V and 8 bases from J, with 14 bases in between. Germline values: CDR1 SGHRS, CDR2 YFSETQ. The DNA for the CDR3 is TGCGCCAGCAGCTTGGCTCCGGCGGATTCGGAAAAACTGTTTTTT. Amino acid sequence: CASSLAPADSEKLFF.

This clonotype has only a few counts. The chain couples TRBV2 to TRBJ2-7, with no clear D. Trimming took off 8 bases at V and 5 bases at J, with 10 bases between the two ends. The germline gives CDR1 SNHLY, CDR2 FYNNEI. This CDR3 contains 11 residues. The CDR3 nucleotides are TGTGCCAGCGCCCGCGAGGACGAGCAGTACTTC. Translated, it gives CASAREDEQYF.